This T cell receptor (beta chain) emerged from a study of blood T cell repertoires in COVID-19. Profiling relied on immunoSEQ multiplex PCR, and the TCRdb table lists in-frame clones only, not all of them. The repertoire includes some 29,000 clones, around 90% of them detected once, and 3.5% sits in the top ten. V was clipped by 10 bases and J by 3 bases, with 15 bases between them. This CDR3 contains 13 residues. Germline assignment: CDR1 ENHRY and CDR2 SYGVKD. The sample consisted of peripheral blood. This sequence originates from a human donor in a cohort sampled during active COVID-19. The chain links TRBV10-3 to TRBJ2-5; maybe TRBD2 (6 bases). For the CDR3, the DNA is TGTGCCACCACCAGCGGGCCGGAAGAGACCCAGTACTTC. It encodes CATTSGPEETQYF.